This T cell receptor (beta chain) originates from a study of OX40 agonist ivuxolimab in advanced cancers. Overall study: An agonistic anti-OX40 (CD134) antibody, ivuxolimab, was used to treat the patients. Participants, 82.7% male, averaged around 64 years of age, ranging from roughly 20 to 85.

The CDR3 runs 14 residues. V lost 7 bases, J lost 1 base, and 11 bases lay in between. Germline V lookup: CDR1 SNHLY, CDR2 FYNNEI. Some clones are missing from TCRdb's copy, which holds only in-frame ones; the method was immunoSEQ multiplex PCR. Of 50,000 to 80,000 clones in the sample, almost 85% were seen once. Points from the study as a whole: Among some nonresponders, normalized T-cell clonal expansion was also low.

Note on this clone: Antigen unknown.

The sequences come from CD4+ or CD8+ T cells sorted from blood, collected in a trial of the OX40 agonist ivuxolimab. V gene TRBV2 combines with J gene TRBJ1-5, with D possibly being TRBD1 (5 bases). This receptor was obtained from an adult with an advanced solid tumor such as melanoma, head and neck, liver or kidney cancer. Here the CDR3 reads CASTLGRSNQPQHF. In nucleotides, the CDR3 is TGTGCCAGCACGTTGGGGCGGAGCAATCAGCCCCAGCATTTT.